This T cell receptor (beta chain) was recovered during a study of T cell responses to AZD1222 COVID-19 vaccine. Broader study findings: Spike-wide vaccine-associated CD4 TCRs dominated at 160-218 and 743-854. Donors were mostly white British, more females; clonal diversity possibly underestimated.

The protocol was immunoSEQ multiplex PCR, while the TCRdb copy is restricted to in-frame clones and leaves out a portion. The data show about 86,000 clones, roughly 90% seen once. Second-dose timings of about 4 or about 12 weeks were pooled. Note on this clone: The antigen is unknown.

The CDR3 extends over 17 amino acids. V shed 1 base and J shed 8 bases, with 23 bases lying between them. Germline V gene lookup returns CDR1 SEHNR and CDR2 FQNEAQ (reference sequence). The TCR sequence derives from an adult who received the AZD1222 COVID-19 vaccine. Here the sequenced sample was peripheral blood, taken 28 days after the second AZD1222 dose. V usage is TRBV7-9 and J usage is TRBJ1-2, with a tentative D call TRBD1 (5 bases). CDR3 region: CASSLGMGTDGPGGYTF. The CDR3 DNA reads TGTGCCAGCAGCTTAGGGATGGGGACCGACGGGCCGGGAGGCTACACCTTC.